Below are 20 T cell receptor beta chains sequenced from a single sample in a study of shared clonotypes between healthy human individuals. Assay used: immunoSEQ multiplex PCR; TCRdb lists only in-frame clones, some missing. The sample lists around 2.1 million clones, 93% occurring once. CD8 cells regarded as naive lacked CD45RO, were positively chosen for CCR7, and omitted terminally differentiated effector memory CD45RA+ cells. Sample: naive CD8+ T cells from PBMCs. These TCRs come from a man between 18 and 35 years old in good health. Some clones in this sample may be carry-over from other donors' samples.

The rearrangement links TRBV27 to TRBJ1-1; no firm D call. Germline V gene sequence: CDR1 MNHEY, CDR2 SMNVEV (reference sequence). V lost 6 bases and J lost 4, with 12 bases in between. The CDR3 is made up of 13 amino acids. The CDR3 DNA reads TGTGCCAGCAGGCCGGGAAGTGCCACTGAAGCTTTCTTT. It encodes CASRPGSATEAFF.

The chain uses TRBV27 and TRBJ2-7; D gene ambiguous. The length of the CDR3 is 15 residues. CDR1 is MNHEY, CDR2 SMNVEV, per germline (reference sequence). V lost 3 bases, J lost 2 bases, and 14 bases lay in between. The CDR3 DNA is TGTGCCAGCAGTTTTCAGTCACCTCCCCCCTACGAGCAGTACTTC. Its translation is CASSFQSPPPYEQYF.

The chain couples TRBV4-1 to TRBJ1-6; D not certain. Germline V gene sequence: CDR1 MGHRA, CDR2 YSYEKL. The V gene lost 3 bases and the J gene lost 8 bases, with 8 bases spanning the gap. The CDR3 runs to 13 residues. CDR3: CASSQPADSPLHF. The CDR3 nucleotides read TGCGCCAGCAGCCAGCCCGCCGATTCACCCCTCCACTTT.

This chain connects TRBV4-2 to TRBJ2-3; either TRBD1 or TRBD2 may fit D (6 bases each). Trimming shortened V by 1 base and J by 5 bases, and 13 bases separated the two germline ends. The CDR3 is made up of 15 amino acids. Germline loops: CDR1 LGHNA, CDR2 YNFKEQ. CDR3 DNA: TGTGCCAGCAGCCAAGGACAGGAGGGTGAAGATACGCAGTATTTT. It specifies CASSQGQEGEDTQYF.

For this clone: The sample carries other DNA sequences with the same CDR3. This sequence joins TRBV9 and TRBJ1-3, with no clear D. Germline loops: CDR1 SGDLS, CDR2 YYNGEE. The CDR3 contains 15 residues. Trimming cost V 0 bases and J 0 bases, with 7 bases left between them. The CDR3 spells CASSVVGSSGNTIYF. DNA for the CDR3: TGTGCCAGCAGCGTAGTGGGCAGCTCTGGAAACACCATATATTTT.

The chain couples TRBV7-9 to TRBJ2-1; unclear D gene. The V gene lost 3 bases and the J gene lost 8 bases, with 11 bases spanning the gap. CDR3 length: 13 residues. CDR1 is SEHNR, CDR2 FQNEAQ, per germline (reference sequence). The CDR3 sequence is CASSFSRVYEQFF. Here the CDR3 DNA reads TGTGCCAGCAGCTTCTCGCGAGTCTATGAGCAGTTCTTC. The variable domain in full, with the rest retrieved from reference TRBV7-9 and TRBJ2-1, is DTGVSQNPRHKITKRGQNVTFRCDPISEHNRLYWYRQTLGQGPEFLTYFQNEAQLEKSRLLSDRFSAERPKGSFSTLEIQRTEQGDSAMYLCASSFSRVYEQFFGPGTRLTVL.

V usage is TRBV2 and J usage is TRBJ2-5; TRBD1 agrees at 8 bases. With V trimmed by 6 bases and J by 1 base, 7 bases remained unmatched. Germline V lookup: CDR1 SNHLY, CDR2 FYNNEI. The CDR3 consists of 15 residues. The CDR3 reads CASRLNRGFQETQYF. The CDR3, as DNA: TGTGCCAGCAGGTTAAACAGGGGGTTCCAAGAGACCCAGTACTTC. Full variable domain (rest looked up from reference TRBV2 and TRBJ2-5): EPEVTQTPSHQVTQMGQEVILRCVPISNHLYFYWYRQILGQKVEFLVSFYNNEISEKSEIFDDQFSVERPDGSNFTLKIRSTKLEDSAMYFCASRLNRGFQETQYFGPGTRLLVL.

The CDR3 reads CASSFGGQGVYEQYF. DNA for the CDR3: TGTGCCAGCAGCTTTGGGGGACAGGGGGTCTACGAGCAGTACTTC. The chain has TRBV13 and TRBJ2-7, with 11 bases aligning to TRBD1. CDR3 length: 15 amino acids. Germline V CDR1 and CDR2: PRHDT, FYEKMQ (reference sequence). The junction had 4 bases not matched to a gene; V was cut back by 3 bases and J by 3 bases. Variable domain in full (rest from reference TRBV13 and TRBJ2-7): AAGVIQSPRHLIKEKRETATLKCYPIPRHDTVYWYQQGPGQDPQFLISFYEKMQSDKGSIPDRFSAQQFSDYHSELNMSSLELGDSALYFCASSFGGQGVYEQYFGPGTRLTVT.

V and J are TRBV28 and TRBJ2-7; possible D gene TRBD2, 5 bases. V gave up 5 bases and J gave up 6 bases, with 14 bases separating them. The CDR3 is 13 amino acids. Germline V gene data show CDR1 as MDHEN and CDR2 as SYDVKM. CDR3 sequence (DNA): TGTGCCAGCAGTGACGGCGCTGCGGGCGAGCAGTACTTC. This encodes CASSDGAAGEQYF. The variable domain in full, with the rest retrieved from reference TRBV28 and TRBJ2-7, is DVKVTQSSRYLVKRTGEKVFLECVQDMDHENMFWYRQDPGLGLRLIYFSYDVKMKEKGDIPEGYSVSREKKERFSLILESASTNQTSMYLCASSDGAAGEQYFGPGTRLTVT.

The rearrangement uses TRBV27 and TRBJ1-4; D not resolved. Deletions cut 5 bases from V and 0 bases from J, with 13 bases between. This CDR3 region has 16 residues. Germline loops: CDR1 MNHEY, CDR2 SMNVEV (reference sequence). CDR3 amino acids: CASSPWTAATNEKLFF. CDR3 sequence (DNA): TGTGCCAGCAGTCCGTGGACGGCTGCAACTAATGAAAAACTGTTTTTT. The full variable domain, with the rest looked up from reference TRBV27 and TRBJ1-4, is EAQVTQNPRYLITVTGKKLTVTCSQNMNHEYMSWYRQDPGLGLRQIYYSMNVEVTDKGDVPEGYKVSRKEKRNFPLILESPSPNQTSLYFCASSPWTAATNEKLFFGSGTQLSVL.

This clone was seen once. In the same sample, other DNA sequences code for this CDR3. The chain joins TRBV27 to TRBJ2-7, with D perhaps given as TRBD1 or TRBD2 (6 bases each). The CDR3 is made up of 13 amino acids. The germline gives CDR1 MNHEY, CDR2 SMNVEV (reference sequence). V lost 5 bases to trimming and J lost 6 bases, with 14 bases between them. CDR3: CASSPRGPGEQYF. CDR3 sequence (DNA): TGTGCCAGCAGTCCCCGGGGGCCGGGCGAGCAGTACTTC.

The CDR3 DNA reads TGTGCCAGTCAATCCTCCCCAGGGTACAATGAGCAGTTCTTC. It is translated as CASQSSPGYNEQFF. The chain links TRBV7-9 to TRBJ2-1; a possible D gene is TRBD1 (5 bases). V lost 9 bases and J 4 bases, leaving 16 bases between the germline ends. This CDR3 is built from 14 residues. Germline V gives CDR1 SEHNR, CDR2 FQNEAQ (reference sequence).

This clone has only one observation. A junction end diverges from the germline sequence, so it may reflect a read error. The gene calls are TRBV11-2 and TRBJ2-1, with a weak D call TRBD1 (6 bases). The CDR3 length is 16 residues. Germline loops: CDR1 SGHAT, CDR2 FQNNGV. The CDR3 region has the DNA TGTGCCAGCAGCTTAGTTGGCAGGGGCTCCAACAATGAGCAGTTCTTC. Its translation: CASSLVGRGSNNEQFF. Supplemented by reference TRBV11-2 and TRBJ2-1, the full variable domain reads EAGVAQSPRYKIIEKRQSVAFWCNPISGHATLYWYQQILGQGPKLLIQFQNNGVVDDSQLPKDRFSAERLKGVDSTLKIQPAKLEDSAVYLCASSLVGRGSNNEQFFGPGTRLTVL.

In the case of this clone: The same CDR3 can be traced to other DNA sequences in this sample. The V and J genes are TRBV27 and TRBJ2-7; D ambiguous. CDR3 size: 14 residues. The V end lost 5 bases, the J end lost 0 bases, and 11 bases lay between the germline ends. Per the germline V gene, CDR1 is MNHEY and CDR2 is SMNVEV (reference sequence). CDR3 bases: TGTGCCAGCAGTCCGGGCCCCAGCTCCTACGAGCAGTACTTC. The encoded protein is CASSPGPSSYEQYF.

CDR3: CASRPTIPGQPTENIQYF. The CDR3, as DNA: TGTGCCAGCAGGCCTACAATCCCGGGACAGCCAACTGAAAACATTCAGTACTTC. The rearrangement links TRBV28 to TRBJ2-4, with TRBD1 matching over 7 bases. CDR1 is MDHEN, CDR2 SYDVKM, per germline. The CDR3 consists of 18 residues. Unmatched junction bases numbered 19, after V lost 6 bases and J lost 5 bases.

CDR3 sequence reads: CASTIGGYNEQFF. CDR3 in DNA: TGTGCCAGCACCATTGGTGGCTACAATGAGCAGTTCTTC. The chain joins TRBV5-4 to TRBJ2-1; no definite D call. The CDR3 extends over 13 amino acids. The germline V gene has CDR1 SGHNT and CDR2 YYREEE (reference sequence). Trimming left V 6 bases short and J 3 bases short, with 10 bases between.

This chain uses TRBV5-4 with TRBJ1-1; D call uncertain. Trimming shortened V by 6 bases and J by 1 base, and 13 bases separated the two germline ends. Germline V gene sequence: CDR1 SGHNT, CDR2 YYREEE (reference sequence). The length of the CDR3 is 14 residues. The CDR3 nucleotides are TGTGCCAGCACCTCCACGGGGTGGAACACTGAAGCTTTCTTT. Amino acid sequence: CASTSTGWNTEAFF.

The genes are TRBV5-1 and TRBJ2-2; D remains ambiguous. Germline V CDR1 and CDR2: SGHRS, YFSETQ. CDR3 length: 13 residues. V lost 0 bases and J lost 8, with 8 bases in between. The CDR3 sequence is CASSLDTIGELFF. The CDR3 nucleotides are TGCGCCAGCAGCTTGGACACTATTGGGGAGCTGTTTTTT.

The CDR3 here is CASRPTGLQETQYF. In nucleotides, the CDR3 is TGTGCCAGCAGACCGACTGGGCTCCAAGAGACCCAGTACTTC. This chain connects TRBV6-5 to TRBJ2-5; D gene uncertain. Germline loops: CDR1 MNHEY, CDR2 SVGAGI. The CDR3 runs 14 residues. Trimming stripped 6 bases from V and 1 base from J, with 12 bases between.

Only a few counts were recorded for this clone. V and J are TRBV19 and TRBJ1-2; maybe TRBD1 (5 bases). This CDR3 is built from 13 residues. The germline V and J ends were trimmed by 7 bases and 4 bases, with 13 bases remaining between them. The germline V gene encodes CDR1 LNHDA and CDR2 SQIVND (reference sequence). DNA for the CDR3: TGTGCCAGTACTTCAGGGTGGGTCTATGGCTACACCTTC. This sequence encodes CASTSGWVYGYTF.